This T cell receptor beta chain was profiled in a study of blood T cell repertoires in COVID-19. CDR1 is SGHVS and CDR2 is FNYEAQ in the germline V gene. Trimming cost V 6 bases and J 0 bases; bases outside gene matches: 7. This CDR3 region has 16 residues. Assay used: immunoSEQ multiplex PCR; TCRdb lists only in-frame clones, some missing. This table has 250,000 or so clones, 75% to 90% appearing once. The source of this sequence is a man aged 25-40 years with active or convalescent COVID-19. The sequencing input was peripheral blood. This chain links TRBV7-6 with TRBJ1-4, with 7 bases that match TRBD1. The DNA of the CDR3 is TGTGCCAGCAGTTACACCGGGACAGCAACTAATGAAAAACTGTTTTTT. It yields the protein CASSYTGTATNEKLFF.